A selection of T cell receptor beta chains follows, all from one sample in a study of identifying expanded T cells in peripheral blood. Only in-frame clones appear in the TCRdb table, and some are missing; sequencing was by immunoSEQ multiplex PCR. The repertoire holds 75,000 to 95,000 clones, roughly 85% seen once, with 4.5% in the top ten. Sequencing was carried out using blood. These receptors were taken from a person aged 18 to 75 in good health. CDR3s leave out the opening cysteine and the closing phenylalanine or tryptophan. Fields, in order: V gene, J gene, CDR3 protein.

TRBV28	TRBJ1-5	ASSPPSGGQPQH
TRBV9	TRBJ2-3	ASSRGLAEDTQY
TRBV6-5	TRBJ2-5	ASSYLSRGETQY
TRBV29-1	TRBJ1-1	SVYVQGSNTEAF
TRBV5-6	TRBJ2-3	ASSLPSGGTDTQY
TRBV30	TRBJ2-5	AWSVGGTAGTQY
TRBV27	TRBJ2-1	ASSLAGGLYNEQF
TRBV29-1	TRBJ1-2	SVEDRASSYGYT
TRBV7-2	TRBJ1-1	ASTKNLGYTEAF
TRBV6-5	TRBJ1-1	ASSYSQGAQNTEAF
TRBV6-1	TRBJ1-2	ASSERFRTGILGYT
TRBV6-6	TRBJ1-5	ASRGGQPQH
TRBV4-3	TRBJ2-7	ASSQVSTTSGEQY
TRBV4-1	TRBJ2-2	ASSHRISGGTPTGELF
TRBV5-4	TRBJ1-1	ASSIRDRRNTEAF
TRBV10-3	TRBJ1-5	AISEGFSNQPQH
TRBV19	TRBJ2-2	ASSLAAQSTGELF
TRBV5-1	TRBJ2-7	ASSLAGQGPFEQY
TRBV6-5	TRBJ1-1	ASSYSVLGGFRAF
TRBV19	TRBJ2-3	ASSIDVSVTDTQY
TRBV7-2	TRBJ2-5	ASSLGLTTSRPQY
TRBV11-2	TRBJ2-7	ASSLGGDSYEQY
TRBV5-1	TRBJ2-1	ASSPGQGSYNEQF
TRBV6-6	TRBJ2-6	ASSYPKADGANVLT
TRBV9	TRBJ1-1	ASSATGTSNTEAF
TRBV10-3	TRBJ2-2	AISLNRVPGELF
TRBV4-3	TRBJ1-2	ASSQESRSMSYGYT
TRBV29-1	TRBJ1-1	SVEDGGPNTEAF
TRBV15	TRBJ1-5	ATSSGGAPNQPQH
TRBV27	TRBJ1-1	ASKPEQGAPGGPEAF
TRBV4-1	TRBJ2-5	ASSPRVYQETQY
TRBV5-1	TRBJ1-1	ASSLLNRGAGTEAF
TRBV30	TRBJ1-2	AWSLFGDLLT
TRBV2	TRBJ2-3	ASNDLILAGTSTDTQY
TRBV5-6	TRBJ1-3	ASSLRQSSGNTIY
TRBV19	TRBJ2-7	ASSMGGYEQY
TRBV30	TRBJ1-5	AWSGTGKQPQH
TRBV5-1	TRBJ1-1	ASSLPGAGGTEAF
TRBV7-9	TRBJ1-2	ASSLSFSTSTIGYT
TRBV11-2	TRBJ1-2	ASSSSTPTGKPNYGYT